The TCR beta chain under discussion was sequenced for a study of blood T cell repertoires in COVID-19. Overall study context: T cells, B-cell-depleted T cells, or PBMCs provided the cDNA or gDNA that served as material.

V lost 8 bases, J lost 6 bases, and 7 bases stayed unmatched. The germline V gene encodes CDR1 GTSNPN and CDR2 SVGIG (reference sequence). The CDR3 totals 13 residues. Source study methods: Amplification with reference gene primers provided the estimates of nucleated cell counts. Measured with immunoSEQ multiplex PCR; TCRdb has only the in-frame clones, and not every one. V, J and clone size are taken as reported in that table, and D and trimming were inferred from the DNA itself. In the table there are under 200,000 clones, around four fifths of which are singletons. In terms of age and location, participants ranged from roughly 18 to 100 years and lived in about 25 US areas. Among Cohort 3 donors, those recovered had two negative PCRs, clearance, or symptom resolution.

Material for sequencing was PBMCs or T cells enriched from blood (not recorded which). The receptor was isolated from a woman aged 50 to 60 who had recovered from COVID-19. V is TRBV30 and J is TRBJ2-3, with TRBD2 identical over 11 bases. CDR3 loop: CARLAGNTDTQYF. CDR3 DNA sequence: TGTGCCAGACTAGCGGGAAACACCGATACGCAGTATTTT.